A single sample gave rise to the 25 T cell receptor beta chains below, sequenced in a study of metastatic and nonmetastatic thyroid tumors. TCRdb re-clonotyped the PCR reads through MiXCR. Found here are approximately 32,000 clones, approximately 16% of them singletons; the top ten hold approximately 18%. Each patient went into thyroid surgery without having received any treatment. Sequenced material: blood. Every receptor here comes from a male donor with papillary thyroid cancer or a benign thyroid nodule (not recorded which). Some clones in this sample may be carry-over from other donors' samples.

This clone is termed medium-sized. This chain uses TRBV28 with TRBJ2-1, with 11 bases lining up with TRBD2. The CDR3 is 16 residues long. In germline, CDR1 is MDHEN, CDR2 SYDVKM. With V trimmed by 2 bases and J by 4 bases, 4 bases remained unmatched. CDR3 protein: CASSLGGLAEYNEQFF. CDR3 DNA: TGTGCCAGCAGTTTAGGGGGACTAGCGGAGTACAATGAGCAGTTCTTC.

This clone was observed at least ten times. The chain has TRBV24-1 and TRBJ2-3; D tentatively fits TRBD1 or TRBD2 (6 bases each). CDR3 length: 14 residues. V lost 6 bases and J lost 2, with 11 bases in between. Germline V gene lookup returns CDR1 KGHDR and CDR2 SFDVKD. DNA of the CDR3: TGTGCCACCAGTTTCGGGGGCCCCACAGATACGCAGTATTTT. This sequence encodes CATSFGGPTDTQYF.

This clone was counted ten times or more. A single base separates this from a much larger clone, so it may be a read error. The gene calls are TRBV5-1 and TRBJ2-5; 8 bases line up with TRBD2. Per the germline V gene, CDR1 is SGHRS and CDR2 is YFSETQ. CDR3 size: 15 residues. The CDR3 nucleotides read TGCGCCAGCAGCTTTACTAGCGGACCTATGGAGACCCAGTGCTTC. This gives the protein CASSFTSGPMETQCF.

This clone was recorded many times. This chain links TRBV20-1 with TRBJ2-1; 7 bases are shared with TRBD2. This CDR3 is 13 amino acids long. J gave up 7 bases and V 6 bases, and 9 bases lay outside the gene matches. Germline values: CDR1 DFQATT, CDR2 SNEGSKA (reference sequence). The CDR3 loop is CSAASGVGNEQFF. For the CDR3, the DNA is TGCAGTGCAGCGAGCGGGGTGGGGAATGAGCAGTTCTTC.

This clone was counted many times. The chain has TRBV6-1 and TRBJ2-7, with 8 bases aligning to TRBD1. The CDR3 runs to 14 residues. V gave up 5 bases and J gave up 4 bases; unmatched junction bases: 7. CDR1 and CDR2 (germline): MNHNS, SASEGT. The CDR3 nucleotides read TGTGCCAGCAGTATTACCGGGACAGGTTACGAGCAGTACTTC. The encoded protein is CASSITGTGYEQYF.

This clone appeared many times. The V call is TRBV20-1, the J call TRBJ2-7, with 7 bases identical to TRBD2. The CDR3 contains 15 residues. Germline V gene lookup returns CDR1 DFQATT and CDR2 SNEGSKA (reference sequence). V shed 0 bases, J shed 0 bases, and the junction held 5 bases outside the gene matches. CDR3 coding DNA: TGCAGTGCTAGAGATCAGGCTAGCGGCTCCTACGAGCAGTACTTC. This translates into CSARDQASGSYEQYF.

This clone was observed at least ten times. The chain recombines TRBV11-1 with TRBJ2-2; a weak D match, TRBD2 (5 bases). Germline V CDR1 and CDR2: SGHAT, FQDESV (reference sequence). This CDR3 spans 13 amino acids. V was clipped by 2 bases and J by 5 bases, with 6 bases between them. CDR3 nucleotide sequence: TGTGCCAGCAGCTTATCGGGGACCGGGGAGCTGTTTTTT. It codes for CASSLSGTGELFF.

The chain couples TRBV3-1 to TRBJ1-1; no clear D. Trimming took 6 bases from V and 1 from J, leaving 6 bases between them. Germline V gene data show CDR1 as LGHDT and CDR2 as YNNKEL (reference sequence). The CDR3 has 12 amino acids. CDR3: CASRRGNTEAFF. CDR3 nucleotides: TGTGCCAGCAGACGGGGGAACACTGAAGCTTTCTTT.

This clone was picked up many times. This rearrangement joins TRBV2 to TRBJ1-2, with TRBD1 matching over 8 bases. V lost 4 bases, J lost 4 bases, and 5 bases stayed unmatched. The CDR3 spans 14 residues. Germline V gene lookup returns CDR1 SNHLY and CDR2 FYNNEI. Here the CDR3 reads CASSVGQGLYGYTF. The CDR3 nucleotides read TGTGCCAGCAGTGTCGGACAGGGACTCTATGGCTACACCTTC.

The sample holds many counts of this clone. The V and J genes are TRBV5-6 and TRBJ2-2, with D unresolved. The V gene lost 2 bases and the J gene lost 0 bases, with 8 bases spanning the gap. The CDR3 consists of 15 residues. Germline V gene sequence: CDR1 SGHDT, CDR2 YYEEEE. The CDR3 nucleotides are TGTGCCAGCAGCTTTCTAGGGACGAACACCGGGGAGCTGTTTTTT. Translated, it gives CASSFLGTNTGELFF.

This clone showed up many times. The chain is built from TRBV11-1 and TRBJ2-3; D not certain. The CDR3 extends over 16 amino acids. The V gene's germline CDR1 is SGHAT and CDR2 FQDESV (reference sequence). The germline V and J ends were trimmed by 5 bases and 1 base, with 16 bases remaining between them. Here the CDR3 reads CASSDRTFTGTDTQYF. CDR3 coding DNA: TGTGCCAGCAGCGACCGGACGTTTACCGGCACAGATACGCAGTATTTT.

The J gene is TRBJ2-1, the V gene TRBV10-3, with D possibly being TRBD2 (6 bases). The CDR3 loop spans 14 amino acids. In germline, CDR1 is ENHRY, CDR2 SYGVKD. The V gene lost 6 bases and the J gene lost 4 bases, with 13 bases spanning the gap. In DNA, the CDR3 is TGTGCCATCAGGTTGGAGGGCCCGTACAATGAGCAGTTCTTC. Protein sequence: CAIRLEGPYNEQFF.

This clone was seen repeatedly, ten times or more. This chain uses TRBV30 with TRBJ2-5; D may be TRBD2 (6 bases). In germline, CDR1 is GTSNPN, CDR2 SVGIG (reference sequence). V lost 0 bases and J 5 bases, leaving 13 bases between the germline ends. CDR3 length: 14 residues. The CDR3 region is CAWSVTAGGETQYF. Here the CDR3 DNA reads TGTGCCTGGAGTGTAACAGCAGGAGGGGAGACCCAGTACTTC.

For this clone: Compared with germline, one end of the junction differs, possibly owing to a read error. Other nucleotide sequences in the sample specify the same CDR3. The chain employs TRBV12-3 or TRBV12-4 and TRBJ2-5, with D tentatively TRBD1 (5 bases). This CDR3 spans 15 amino acids. In nucleotides, the CDR3 is TGTGCAAGCAGTTTAGTGCCACAGGACCAAGAGACCCAGTACTTC. Translated, it gives CASSLVPQDQETQYF.

This clone ranks as medium-sized. V usage is TRBV6-5 and J usage is TRBJ1-5; 8 bases align to TRBD1. After removal of 4 bases from V and 4 bases from J, the junction contained 9 bases not matched to a gene. There are 16 residues in the CDR3. Germline CDR1 is MNHEY and CDR2 is SVGAGI. The CDR3 region has the DNA TGTGCCAGCAGTTCCTCCCGACAGGGGAAAAATCAGCCCCAGCATTTT. Its translation: CASSSSRQGKNQPQHF.

This clone was seen at least ten times. The CDR3 nucleotides read TGCAGTGGCTTAGTAATTAACTATGGCTACACCTTC. Amino acid sequence: CSGLVINYGYTF. The chain has TRBV20-1 and TRBJ1-2, with D uncertain. The germline V gene encodes CDR1 DFQATT and CDR2 SNEGSKA (reference sequence). Trimming cost V 7 bases and J 1 base, with 10 bases left between them. This CDR3 comprises 12 residues.

This clone has a count of ten or more. The chain has TRBV6-1 and TRBJ1-5; D is ambiguous. CDR1 and CDR2 from the germline V gene are MNHNS and SASEGT. The CDR3 has 14 residues. V dropped 5 bases and J dropped 6 bases, with 14 bases sitting between them. The CDR3: CASSSGDQGQPQHF. CDR3 sequence (DNA): TGTGCCAGCAGTAGTGGGGATCAAGGTCAGCCCCAGCATTTT.

CDR3 region: CASISQGLAYNEQFF. DNA for the CDR3: TGTGCCAGCATTTCCCAGGGACTAGCCTACAATGAGCAGTTCTTC. The rearrangement links TRBV12-3 or TRBV12-4 to TRBJ2-1, with 8 bases lining up with TRBD2. This CDR3 contains 15 residues. The trim removed 7 bases at V and 2 bases at J, leaving 7 bases unmatched.

This clone has a handful of counts. The missing conserved phenylalanine or tryptophan at the end of this CDR3 makes a read error likely. The CDR3 sequence: CASGTLMRPQYS. CDR3 sequence (DNA): TGTGCCAGCGGGACTCTAATGAGACCCCAGTACTCC. The chain employs TRBV28 and TRBJ2-5; TRBD2 might be the D (6 bases). V lost 8 bases, J lost 9 bases, and 16 bases lay in between. CDR3 size: 12 residues. Germline V gene lookup returns CDR1 MDHEN and CDR2 SYDVKM.

This clone has a count of ten or more. V gene TRBV6-2 or TRBV6-3 combines with J gene TRBJ2-1, with D perhaps TRBD2 (5 bases). CDR1 and CDR2 from the germline V gene are MNHEY and SVGEGT. There are 16 residues in the CDR3. The ends were cut back, 6 bases at V and 9 bases at J, with 24 bases in the middle. CDR3 amino acids: CASSRMDPPITSEQFF. In DNA form, the CDR3 reads TGTGCCAGCAGCCGAATGGACCCCCCGATCACTAGTGAGCAGTTCTTC.

This clone showed up many times. This chain connects TRBV11-2 to TRBJ2-5, with D possibly TRBD2 on 5 matching bases. CDR3 size: 14 residues. Germline loops: CDR1 SGHAT, CDR2 FQNNGV. Trimming removed 3 bases from V and 4 bases from J, with 12 bases in between. CDR3 coding DNA: TGTGCCAGCAGCTTCCCGGCAGCGGCAGAGACCCAGTACTTC. Its protein is CASSFPAAAETQYF.

This clone was observed a few times. This clone may be a read error of a much larger clone one base away. This chain uses TRBV10-3 with TRBJ2-1; D call uncertain. This CDR3 has 14 residues. The germline CDR1 and CDR2 sequences are ENHRY and SYGVKD. V lost 3 bases and J lost 9, with 15 bases in between. The CDR3 spells CAISEVTWRSEQFF. The CDR3 bases are TGTGCCATCAGTGAAGTGACATGGAGAAGTGAGCAGTTCTTC.

In its sample, this clone ranks as medium-sized. This chain links TRBV2 with TRBJ2-7; TRBD2 aligns across 8 bases. Per germline, CDR1 SNHLY and CDR2 FYNNEI. The CDR3 totals 12 residues. The V gene end was trimmed by 6 bases and the J gene end by 2 bases; junction bases not matched to a gene: 0. The CDR3 reads CASRTSAYEQYF. In DNA form, the CDR3 reads TGTGCCAGCAGGACTAGCGCCTACGAGCAGTACTTC.

The chain recombines TRBV10-3 with TRBJ2-2, with D possibly matching TRBD1 (5 bases). This CDR3 has 14 residues. Germline-derived CDR1 and CDR2 are ENHRY and SYGVKD. The V end lost 4 bases, the J end lost 3 bases, and 9 bases lay between the germline ends. The CDR3 region has the DNA TGTGCCATCAGTGTTCTGGGGCACACCGGGGAGCTGTTTTTT. This codes for CAISVLGHTGELFF.

This clone came up many times. V usage is TRBV7-2 and J usage is TRBJ1-2; D perhaps matches TRBD1 (6 bases). Germline values: CDR1 SGHTA, CDR2 FQGNSA. Trimming took off 5 bases at V and 4 bases at J, with 14 bases between the two ends. This CDR3 comprises 14 residues. The CDR3 sequence: CASSHTGTLYGYTF. The CDR3 region has the DNA TGTGCCAGCAGCCACACCGGGACACTCTATGGCTACACCTTC.